This T cell receptor beta chain is from a study of T cell repertoires in cytomegalovirus infection. Overall study: In public TCR beta signatures, there were indications of both CMV infection and matching HLA type.

CDR3 length: 10 residues. From germline, CDR1 is MNHNY and CDR2 SVGAGI (reference sequence). Trimming stripped 11 bases from V and 5 bases from J, with 8 bases between. The study's findings and limits: It was HLA-C-restricted CMV-specific TCR beta clonotypes that dominated the response ex vivo. Public TCR beta family frequency separated CMV-and-HLA carriers, including in an independent cohort.

TCRdb reprocessed the reads via MiXCR and lists one record per CDR3 protein. This table holds over 450,000 distinct CDR3 sequences, over 9% found once. Note on this clonotype: No antigen is known for it.

Sequences were obtained from PBMCs. The chain uses TRBV6-6 and TRBJ2-3; TRBD1 is a possible D gene (5 bases). The clonotype was recovered from a human donor in good health (CMV status not recorded). Some clones in this sample may be carry-over from other donors' samples. The CDR3 is CACRGDTQYF. The CDR3, as DNA: TGTGCCTGTAGGGGAGATACGCAGTATTTT.